This TCR beta chain was captured by sequencing in a study of tissue T cells after allogeneic stem cell transplantation. The CDR3 loop spans 14 amino acids. Per germline, CDR1 SNHLY and CDR2 FYNNEI. The ends were cut back, 5 bases at V and 1 base at J, with 11 bases in the middle. Using immunoSEQ multiplex PCR, the repertoire was profiled, and TCRdb retains in-frame clones only, with some absent. The table includes several thousand clones, just under 70% detected once. The chain uses TRBV2 and TRBJ2-5; a weak D match, TRBD2 (6 bases). The clonotype originates from a woman aged 18 to 55 with breast cancer. The sample was tissue from the stomach, taken at autopsy. In nucleotides, the CDR3 is TGTGCCAGCAGTATTCGGAGGGTCCAAGAGACCCAGTACTTC. Encoded protein: CASSIRRVQETQYF.